These 8 T cell receptor beta chains share one sample of origin, sequenced in a study of post-analysis software for immune sequencing data. Antigens of these TCRs are unknown. Presence of unique molecular identifiers characterized the TCR beta cDNA libraries. TCRdb re-analysed the PCR reads in MiXCR, keeping a single row per CDR3 protein. The top ten hold 3% to 3.5% of the sample, which has some 190,000 distinct CDR3 sequences, approximately 29% seen once. Study-level results: TRBV segments more frequent in patients than in controls numbered a few and included TRBV5-6, TRBV5-1 and TRBV20-1.

Source material: blood. Receptor source: a girl under 18 with multiple sclerosis.

This clonotype has a count of ten or more. The chain is built from TRBV28 and TRBJ2-7; tentatively, D is TRBD1 or TRBD2 (6 bases each). The V and J ends lost 2 bases and 5 bases respectively, with 19 bases between them. Looked up from germline, CDR1 is MDHEN and CDR2 is SYDVKM. The CDR3 has 16 residues. The CDR3 DNA reads TGTGCCAGCAGTTTAGTTCATAGCGCGAGGGGGGACGAGCAGTACTTC. Amino acid sequence: CASSLVHSARGDEQYF.

This clonotype was recorded a few times. V and J are TRBV29-1 and TRBJ1-1; D not certain. The CDR3 extends over 14 amino acids. Trimming shortened V by 5 bases and J by 1 base, and 14 bases separated the two germline ends. Germline-derived CDR1 and CDR2 are SQVTM and ANQGSEA. The CDR3 bases are TGCAGCGTTATTCCCCCCCGTGGGAACACTGAAGCTTTCTTT. Residues: CSVIPPRGNTEAFF.

This clonotype appeared many times. The rearrangement uses TRBV7-2 and TRBJ1-2; 9 bases map to TRBD1. The length of the CDR3 is 15 residues. J gave up 4 bases and V 1 base, and 4 bases lay outside the gene matches. The germline V gene has CDR1 SGHTA and CDR2 FQGNSA. The CDR3 sequence is CASSLEGTGSYGYTF. The CDR3 DNA reads as TGTGCCAGCAGCTTAGAGGGGACAGGGAGCTATGGCTACACCTTC.

Ten or more counts support this clonotype. The gene calls are TRBV5-1 and TRBJ2-6, with D hard to call. This CDR3 contains 16 residues. Germline CDR1 and CDR2: SGHRS and YFSETQ. Deletions cut 0 bases from V and 1 base from J, with 8 bases between. CDR3: CASSLAWISGANVLTF. The CDR3 coding sequence is TGCGCCAGCAGCTTGGCGTGGATTTCTGGGGCCAACGTCCTGACTTTC.

For this clonotype: A read error is possible here, since a much larger clone lies one base away. The chain combines TRBV28 with TRBJ2-4, with 7 bases aligning to TRBD1. After removal of 5 bases from V and 5 bases from J, the junction contained 12 bases not matched to a gene. This CDR3 region has 16 residues. Germline V gene sequence: CDR1 MDHEN, CDR2 SYDVKM. In DNA, the CDR3 is TGTGCCAGCAGTCTAACAGGGGCAGAGGTGGAAAACATTCAGTACTTC. As protein: CASSLTGAEVENIQYF.

The chain uses TRBV12-3 or TRBV12-4 and TRBJ1-1; D is unresolved. V was trimmed by 3 bases and J by 7 bases, leaving 12 bases between them. CDR3 length equals 13 residues. CDR3 sequence (DNA): TGTGCCAGCAGTTTGTCAAGGAGACATGAAGCTTTCTTT. The encoded protein is CASSLSRRHEAFF.

The chain joins TRBV7-6 to TRBJ2-1; D is uncertain. The CDR3 runs 14 residues. Germline CDR1 reads SGHVS; CDR2 reads FNYEAQ. With 0 bases removed from V and 7 bases from J, the gap between germline ends came to 10 bases. The CDR3 DNA reads as TGTGCCAGCAGCTTAGCAAAACTGCAAAATGAGCAGTTCTTC. Translation: CASSLAKLQNEQFF.

This clonotype has a count of ten or more. The chain recombines TRBV12-3 or TRBV12-4 with TRBJ1-2; D is unresolved. V was trimmed by 7 bases and J by 4 bases, leaving 10 bases between them. The CDR3 has 12 amino acids. CDR3 residues: CASMGSGYGYTF. The CDR3 DNA sequence: TGTGCCAGCATGGGGTCGGGCTATGGCTACACCTTC.